This record covers a single T cell receptor beta chain. Its antigen remains unidentified. All donors were healthy HIV-negative adults lacking recent acute infections or vaccinations. The repertoire was sequenced with immunoSEQ multiplex PCR; TCRdb's copy has only in-frame clones and lacks some. Among about 79,000 clones listed, 60% to 80% were seen once. The CDR3 is 13 residues long. Germline values: CDR1 SGHRS, CDR2 YFSETQ. The V end was cut by 0 bases, the J end by 6 bases, with 10 bases between. The data originate from a study of shared clonotypes between healthy human individuals. Study-level findings and limits: Blood was the only sampled material, and tissue repertoires likely differ. A generally larger estimated richness was seen in naive subsets than in memory subsets.

The specimen was memory CD8+ T cells sorted from blood. The subset is: CD45RO+ cells pooled with CCR7-negative TemRA cells. The chain carries TRBV5-1 and TRBJ2-7; D gene unclear. This receptor was taken from a young man in good health. CDR3 DNA sequence: TGCGCCAGCAGCTTGGGTTCAAGAGGCGAGCAGTACTTC. This codes for CASSLGSRGEQYF.